This T cell receptor beta chain stems from a study of technical replicates of blood from several donors (dated by TCRdb to about 2017). V and J lose 3 bases and 5 bases, and a span of 7 bases separates them. Per the germline V gene (reference sequence), DFQATT is the CDR1 and SNEGSKA is the CDR2. CDR3 length: 11 amino acids, cysteine to phenylalanine. The sequence is cut down to CDR3 DNA, 33 bases in frame from base 1. To prepare the library, the immunoSEQ multiplex PCR assay was applied. The source is immuneACCESS, and TCRdb retained only in-frame sequences with V and J called. Part of the clones is not carried over; for the studies checked, unresolved V genes explain less than half of this, and the remainder is unexplained. Across this sample there are about 66,000 clones, with over 75% seen only once. Approximately 4.4% of the sample is taken by the ten largest. About this clone itself: The target of this receptor is not known. No quality values exist for individual bases; no much larger clone is one base distant.

The V and J genes are TRBV20-1 and TRBJ2-5, with the D gene uncertain. The specimen was PBMCs. This clonotype was sampled from a human donor in good health. Some clones in this sample may be carry-over from other donors' samples. The sequenced DNA is TGCAGTGCTAGTTCTAAGGAGACCCAGTACTTC. It encodes CSASSKETQYF.